Listed below are T cell receptor beta chains from one sample, sequenced in a study of CD8+ T cells in alopecia areata. Clones were read by immunoSEQ multiplex PCR, and TCRdb kept only the in-frame ones, dropping some. The repertoire holds around 160,000 clones, with around 60% as singletons. Here the sequenced sample was CD4+ T cells sorted from blood, taken at week 24, from a patient treated with tofacitinib. These receptor sequences come from a human donor with alopecia areata. The conserved cysteine and the conserved F or W are not part of the CDR3 here. The order of the fields is J gene, V gene, CDR3 length, CDR3 protein.

TRBJ2-3,TRBV4-1,14,ASSQDEGYSTDTQY
TRBJ2-7,TRBV7-8,9,ASSLTHEQY
TRBJ2-5,TRBV6-1,13,ASTPTTGGYETQY
TRBJ1-3,TRBV7-8,12,ASSLDHTLDTIY
TRBJ2-1,TRBV7-2,17,ASSPTAGTWGVGYNEQF
TRBJ2-7,TRBV5-6,14,ASSLAGTVLSYEQY
TRBJ1-4,TRBV12-5,14,ASGLVAGAANEKLF
TRBJ1-5,TRBV30,13,AWSRGGASNQPQH
TRBJ2-5,TRBV5-1,10,ASSLRGETQY
TRBJ1-1,TRBV29-1,12,SVEEGGASTEAF
TRBJ1-5,TRBV2,13,ASSPLAGVNQPQH
TRBJ1-1,TRBV5-4,11,ASSSGLSTEAF
TRBJ2-3,TRBV30,9,AWKSWDTQY
TRBJ1-2,TRBV30,12,AWSVTGGPYGYT
TRBJ1-3,TRBV7-9,14,ASSIWTGSSGNTIY
TRBJ2-7,TRBV29-1,11,SVSGVSSYEQY
TRBJ2-3,TRBV6-5,14,ASSYNLPGLTDTQY
TRBJ2-1,TRBV30,13,AWRLLGPSYNEQF
TRBJ2-6,TRBV5-1,15,ASSPGQGASGANVLT
TRBJ2-3,TRBV10-3,15,AISESGLAGVTDTQY
TRBJ2-7,TRBV27,13,ASSWDSMSSYEQY
TRBJ2-7,TRBV18,9,ASSPGVGQY
TRBJ2-3,TRBV7-2,14,ASSLSSGGAKDTQY
TRBJ1-2,TRBV23-1,16,ASSQSRTGASVNYGYT
TRBJ1-2,TRBV30,11,AWNFGGNYGYT
TRBJ2-5,TRBV6-5,10,ATTGGTETQY
TRBJ1-1,TRBV13,12,ASSGRDSNTEAF
TRBJ2-7,TRBV29-1,11,SVVGQYSYEQY
TRBJ2-5,TRBV5-1,13,ASSLALQEQETQY
TRBJ1-2,TRBV27,11,ASSPRQGSGYT
TRBJ2-3,TRBV5-1,14,ASSVGQAASTDTQY
TRBJ2-7,TRBV27,12,ASSWGQGSYEQY
TRBJ1-2,TRBV20-1,9,SARDDYGYT
TRBJ1-1,TRBV30,11,AWSVAGGIEAF
TRBJ2-7,TRBV12-5,13,ASGLVRAIIDEQY
TRBJ2-5,TRBV5-1,15,ASSLSSPGGSQETQY
TRBJ1-2,TRBV6-5,12,ASRPGAKNYGYT
TRBJ1-3,TRBV6-1,11,ASSEDIGNTIY
TRBJ2-1,TRBV11-2,14,ASSFRSDSSYNEQF
TRBJ1-1,TRBV2,11,ASRTGERTEAF
TRBJ2-2,TRBV30,11,AWSRTTTGELF
TRBJ2-3,TRBV5-1,12,ASSPTQGADTQY
TRBJ1-2,TRBV30,10,AWSRAGVGYT
TRBJ2-5,TRBV15,13,ATSRDTGVGETQY
TRBJ2-1,TRBV29-1,15,SVDLGQLVDTYNEQF
TRBJ2-4,TRBV4-1,10,ASSQEPNIQY
TRBJ2-1,TRBV29-1,9,SAWTSGEQF